A selection of T cell receptor beta chains follows, all from one sample in a study of blood T cell repertoires in COVID-19. The protocol was immunoSEQ multiplex PCR, while the TCRdb copy is restricted to in-frame clones and leaves out a portion. The sample has about 250,000 clones, about 85% seen once; the top ten hold about 3%. Sequencing was carried out using peripheral blood. These receptors were collected from a man between 18 and 35 years old with active or convalescent COVID-19. The CDR3 runs from the conserved cysteine through the conserved F or W. A D gene is named only where the DNA matches it firmly. Not every row has a clone size; where given, it reads once, few, many or a size class.

abundance: .
len: 16
d_gene: TRBD1
j_gene: TRBJ1-5
v_gene: TRBV2
CDR3aa: CASNPPTGTGVQPQHF
CDR3nt: TGTGCCAGCAATCCACCTACCGGGACAGGGGTTCAGCCCCAGCATTTT

abundance: .
len: 14
d_gene: TRBD1
j_gene: TRBJ1-6
v_gene: TRBV5-1
CDR3aa: CASSRGTENSPLHF
CDR3nt: TGCGCCAGCAGCAGAGGGACAGAAAATTCACCCCTCCACTTT

abundance: few
len: 15
d_gene: .
j_gene: TRBJ1-6
v_gene: TRBV6-5
CDR3aa: CASSYSEIRGSPLHF
CDR3nt: TGTGCCAGCAGTTACTCGGAGATTAGGGGTTCACCCCTCCACTTT

abundance: .
len: 15
d_gene: TRBD2
j_gene: TRBJ2-1
v_gene: TRBV5-1
CDR3aa: CASSLSSGGHGEQFF
CDR3nt: TGCGCCAGCAGCTTGAGTTCGGGGGGGCACGGTGAGCAGTTCTTC

abundance: .
len: 15
d_gene: TRBD1
j_gene: TRBJ1-4
v_gene: TRBV10-3
CDR3aa: CAIRPGQAKGEKLFF
CDR3nt: TGTGCCATCAGGCCCGGACAGGCAAAGGGGGAAAAACTGTTTTTT

abundance: few
len: 15
d_gene: TRBD1
j_gene: TRBJ1-5
v_gene: TRBV2
CDR3aa: CASGTGGASNQPQHF
CDR3nt: TGTGCCAGTGGGACAGGGGGAGCTAGCAATCAGCCCCAGCATTTT

abundance: once
len: 15
d_gene: .
j_gene: TRBJ2-1
v_gene: TRBV19
CDR3aa: CASSTLGEPDNEQFF
CDR3nt: TGTGCCAGTAGTACTCTAGGGGAACCCGACAATGAGCAGTTCTTC

abundance: .
len: 15
d_gene: .
j_gene: TRBJ2-7
v_gene: TRBV7-2
CDR3aa: CASSLRDNPPYEQYF
CDR3nt: TGTGCCAGCAGTCTTCGGGACAATCCCCCCTACGAGCAGTACTTC

abundance: .
len: 15
d_gene: .
j_gene: TRBJ2-7
v_gene: TRBV28
CDR3aa: CASGPTGFRTYEQYF
CDR3nt: TGTGCCAGCGGACCTACAGGGTTCAGGACCTACGAGCAGTACTTC

abundance: few
len: 13
d_gene: .
j_gene: TRBJ2-3
v_gene: TRBV19
CDR3aa: CASRDNSLDTQYF
CDR3nt: TGTGCCAGTCGGGACAATAGTCTGGATACGCAGTATTTT

abundance: .
len: 19
d_gene: .
j_gene: TRBJ2-2
v_gene: TRBV5-1
CDR3aa: CASSPASGGGPRGPGELFF
CDR3nt: TGCGCCAGCAGCCCTGCGTCTGGCGGGGGCCCTCGGGGTCCCGGGGAGCTGTTTTTT

abundance: .
len: 17
d_gene: .
j_gene: TRBJ2-1
v_gene: TRBV2
CDR3aa: CASRHDSTVGSYNEQFF
CDR3nt: TGTGCCAGCAGACACGATTCGACAGTGGGCTCCTACAATGAGCAGTTCTTC

abundance: .
len: 11
d_gene: .
j_gene: TRBJ2-1
v_gene: TRBV11-3
CDR3aa: CASGGDNEQFF
CDR3nt: TGTGCTTCAGGAGGAGACAATGAGCAGTTCTTC

abundance: .
len: 14
d_gene: .
j_gene: TRBJ2-2
v_gene: TRBV5-6
CDR3aa: CASSPGSITGELFF
CDR3nt: TGTGCCAGCAGCCCGGGATCGATAACCGGGGAGCTGTTTTTT

abundance: .
len: 14
d_gene: .
j_gene: TRBJ1-3
v_gene: TRBV5-1
CDR3aa: CASSPGTTGNTIYF
CDR3nt: TGCGCCAGCAGCCCCGGGACAACCGGAAACACCATATATTTT

abundance: .
len: 14
d_gene: TRBD1
j_gene: TRBJ1-2
v_gene: TRBV12-5
CDR3aa: CASGIQGLSYGYTF
CDR3nt: TGTGCTAGTGGGATACAGGGGTTGAGCTATGGCTACACCTTC

abundance: .
len: 15
d_gene: .
j_gene: TRBJ2-5
v_gene: TRBV4-1
CDR3aa: CASSQGPDQQDPQYF
CDR3nt: TGCGCCAGCAGCCAAGGACCAGATCAACAGGACCCCCAGTACTTC

abundance: .
len: 12
d_gene: .
j_gene: TRBJ2-1
v_gene: TRBV2
CDR3aa: CASSPPGNEQFF
CDR3nt: TGTGCCAGCAGTCCACCGGGAAATGAGCAGTTCTTC

abundance: .
len: 13
d_gene: .
j_gene: TRBJ2-3
v_gene: TRBV5-4
CDR3aa: CASSLVVGHTQYF
CDR3nt: TGTGCCAGCAGCTTGGTGGTGGGGCATACGCAGTATTTT

abundance: .
len: 14
d_gene: .
j_gene: TRBJ1-2
v_gene: TRBV4-3
CDR3aa: CASSPRGGDYGYTF
CDR3nt: TGCGCCAGCAGCCCGCGCGGGGGCGACTATGGCTACACCTTC

abundance: .
len: 16
d_gene: TRBD2
j_gene: TRBJ2-7
v_gene: TRBV28
CDR3aa: CASSSPGLAFGYEQYF
CDR3nt: TGTGCCAGCAGTTCACCGGGACTAGCTTTCGGCTACGAGCAGTACTTC

abundance: .
len: 13
d_gene: TRBD2
j_gene: TRBJ2-7
v_gene: TRBV27
CDR3aa: CATRLAGTYEQYF
CDR3nt: TGTGCCACCCGACTAGCGGGTACCTACGAGCAGTACTTC

abundance: .
len: 15
d_gene: .
j_gene: TRBJ2-7
v_gene: TRBV3-1/TRBV3-2
CDR3aa: CASSQDTSRHYEQYF
CDR3nt: TGTGCCAGCAGCCAAGACACAAGCAGACACTACGAGCAGTACTTC

abundance: once
len: 13
d_gene: .
j_gene: TRBJ1-1
v_gene: TRBV6-2/TRBV6-3
CDR3aa: CASSGTANTEAFF
CDR3nt: TGTGCCAGCAGCGGCACAGCGAACACTGAAGCTTTCTTT

abundance: .
len: 18
d_gene: TRBD1
j_gene: TRBJ2-2
v_gene: TRBV9
CDR3aa: CASSEGLRGQGNTGELFF
CDR3nt: TGTGCCAGCAGCGAGGGACTACGGGGACAGGGAAACACCGGGGAGCTGTTTTTT

abundance: .
len: 15
d_gene: .
j_gene: TRBJ1-5
v_gene: TRBV5-4
CDR3aa: CASSSDIGGNQPQHF
CDR3nt: TGTGCCAGCAGCTCGGACATTGGGGGCAATCAGCCCCAGCATTTT

abundance: .
len: 17
d_gene: .
j_gene: TRBJ2-1
v_gene: TRBV29-1
CDR3aa: CSVVRRRAMSSYNEQFF
CDR3nt: TGCAGCGTTGTTCGTCGCCGCGCCATGAGCTCCTACAATGAGCAGTTCTTC

abundance: .
len: 16
d_gene: .
j_gene: TRBJ1-3
v_gene: TRBV18
CDR3aa: CASSPLDSEDGNTIYF
CDR3nt: TGTGCCAGCTCACCTCTGGACAGCGAAGATGGAAACACCATATATTTT

abundance: few
len: 13
d_gene: .
j_gene: TRBJ1-3
v_gene: TRBV3-1/TRBV3-2
CDR3aa: CASSHRGENTIYF
CDR3nt: TGTGCCAGCAGCCACCGGGGGGAAAACACCATATATTTT

abundance: .
len: 13
d_gene: TRBD1
j_gene: TRBJ1-1
v_gene: TRBV10-3
CDR3aa: CATAEQGGTEAFF
CDR3nt: TGTGCCACCGCTGAACAGGGGGGGACTGAAGCTTTCTTT

abundance: few
len: 12
d_gene: .
j_gene: TRBJ1-2
v_gene: TRBV19
CDR3aa: CATRGLTYGYTF
CDR3nt: TGTGCCACCAGAGGCCTGACCTATGGCTACACCTTC

abundance: .
len: 16
d_gene: TRBD2
j_gene: TRBJ2-3
v_gene: TRBV18
CDR3aa: CASSPLSGNSADTQYF
CDR3nt: TGTGCCAGCTCACCCCTCAGCGGGAATAGCGCAGATACGCAGTATTTT

abundance: once
len: 15
d_gene: TRBD2
j_gene: TRBJ2-7
v_gene: TRBV5-4
CDR3aa: CASSLPIAGPYEQYF
CDR3nt: TGTGCCAGCAGCCTCCCCATAGCGGGACCCTACGAGCAGTACTTC

abundance: .
len: 14
d_gene: .
j_gene: TRBJ2-7
v_gene: TRBV7-9
CDR3aa: CASSLALLASEQYF
CDR3nt: TGTGCCAGCAGCTTAGCGCTTTTAGCGTCCGAGCAGTACTTC

abundance: .
len: 13
d_gene: .
j_gene: TRBJ1-2
v_gene: TRBV5-1
CDR3aa: CASSLDAANGYTF
CDR3nt: TGCGCCAGCAGCTTGGACGCGGCTAATGGCTACACCTTC

abundance: once
len: 11
d_gene: .
j_gene: TRBJ1-4
v_gene: TRBV6-5
CDR3aa: CASREDEKLFF
CDR3nt: TGTGCCAGCCGGGAGGACGAAAAACTGTTTTTT

abundance: .
len: 15
d_gene: .
j_gene: TRBJ2-7
v_gene: TRBV10-3
CDR3aa: CAISALGDTSWEQYF
CDR3nt: TGTGCCATCAGTGCCTTGGGGGACACCTCCTGGGAGCAGTACTTC

abundance: many
len: 14
d_gene: TRBD2
j_gene: TRBJ2-7
v_gene: TRBV6-5
CDR3aa: CASSLGLAGYEQYF
CDR3nt: TGTGCCAGCAGTTTGGGACTAGCGGGGTACGAGCAGTACTTC

abundance: many
len: 16
d_gene: .
j_gene: TRBJ1-6
v_gene: TRBV18
CDR3aa: CASSRTDSSYNSPLHF
CDR3nt: TGTGCCAGCTCGCGGACAGACAGCTCCTATAATTCACCCCTCCACTTT

abundance: .
len: 14
d_gene: .
j_gene: TRBJ2-1
v_gene: TRBV7-3
CDR3aa: CASSFLGPPREQFF
CDR3nt: TGTGCCAGCAGCTTCCTCGGCCCACCCAGGGAGCAGTTCTTC

abundance: .
len: 15
d_gene: TRBD1
j_gene: TRBJ1-5
v_gene: TRBV10-3
CDR3aa: CAIRGDSSSNQPQHF
CDR3nt: TGTGCCATCAGGGGGGACAGTTCTAGCAATCAGCCCCAGCATTTT

abundance: .
len: 16
d_gene: TRBD2
j_gene: TRBJ2-3
v_gene: TRBV3-1/TRBV3-2
CDR3aa: CASSPWTSVDTDTQYF
CDR3nt: TGTGCCAGCAGCCCCTGGACTAGCGTGGACACAGATACGCAGTATTTT

abundance: .
len: 15
d_gene: TRBD2
j_gene: TRBJ2-7
v_gene: TRBV18
CDR3aa: CASSPGLAGSYEQYF
CDR3nt: TGTGCCAGCTCACCGGGACTAGCGGGGTCTTACGAGCAGTACTTC

abundance: few
len: 13
d_gene: .
j_gene: TRBJ2-7
v_gene: TRBV11-2
CDR3aa: CASSRVLIYEQYF
CDR3nt: TGTGCCAGCAGCCGGGTTCTAATCTACGAGCAGTACTTC

abundance: .
len: 15
d_gene: .
j_gene: TRBJ2-5
v_gene: TRBV28
CDR3aa: CASSLNPRGTETQYF
CDR3nt: TGTGCCAGCAGTTTAAATCCCAGGGGTACAGAGACCCAGTACTTC

abundance: .
len: 15
d_gene: TRBD1
j_gene: TRBJ2-7
v_gene: TRBV4-3
CDR3aa: CASSQERQGAYEQYF
CDR3nt: TGCGCCAGCAGCCAAGAAAGGCAGGGGGCTTACGAGCAGTACTTC

abundance: .
len: 15
d_gene: .
j_gene: TRBJ2-5
v_gene: TRBV2
CDR3aa: CASSKERGQTATQYF
CDR3nt: TGTGCCAGCAGTAAAGAGAGAGGCCAGACAGCGACCCAGTACTTC

abundance: .
len: 15
d_gene: .
j_gene: TRBJ1-5
v_gene: TRBV25-1
CDR3aa: CASSASGDSNQPQHF
CDR3nt: TGTGCCAGCAGTGCCTCAGGGGATAGTAATCAGCCCCAGCATTTT